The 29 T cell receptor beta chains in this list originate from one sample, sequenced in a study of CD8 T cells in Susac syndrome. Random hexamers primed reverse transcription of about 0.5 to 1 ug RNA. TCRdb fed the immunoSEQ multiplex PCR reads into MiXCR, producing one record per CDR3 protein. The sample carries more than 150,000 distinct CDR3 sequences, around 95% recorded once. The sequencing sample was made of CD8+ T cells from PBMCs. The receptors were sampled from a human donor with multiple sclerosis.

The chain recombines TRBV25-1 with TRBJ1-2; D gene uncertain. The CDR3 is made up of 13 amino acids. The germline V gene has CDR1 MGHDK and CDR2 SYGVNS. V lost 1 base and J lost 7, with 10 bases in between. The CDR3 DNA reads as TGTGCCAGCAGTGAATCGGTCCTTGGTGGCTACACCTTC. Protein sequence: CASSESVLGGYTF.

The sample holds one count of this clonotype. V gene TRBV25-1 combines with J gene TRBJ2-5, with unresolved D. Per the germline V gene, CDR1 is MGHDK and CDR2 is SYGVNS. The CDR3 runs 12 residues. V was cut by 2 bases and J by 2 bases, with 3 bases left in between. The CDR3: CASSEIQETQYF. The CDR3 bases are TGTGCCAGCAGTGAAATACAAGAGACCCAGTACTTC.

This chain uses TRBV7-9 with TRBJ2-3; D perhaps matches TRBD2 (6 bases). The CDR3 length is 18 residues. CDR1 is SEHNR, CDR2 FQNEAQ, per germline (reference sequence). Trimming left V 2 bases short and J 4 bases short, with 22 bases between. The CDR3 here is CASSLPVSGTQGADTQYF. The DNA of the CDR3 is TGTGCCAGCAGCTTACCGGTGTCCGGGACTCAGGGCGCAGATACGCAGTATTTT.

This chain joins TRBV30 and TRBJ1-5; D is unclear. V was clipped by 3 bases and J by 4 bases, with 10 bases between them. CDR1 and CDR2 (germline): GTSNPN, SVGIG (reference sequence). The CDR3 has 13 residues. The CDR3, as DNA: TGTGCCTGGAGGTCCGAGCTGAATCAGCCCCAGCATTTT. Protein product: CAWRSELNQPQHF.

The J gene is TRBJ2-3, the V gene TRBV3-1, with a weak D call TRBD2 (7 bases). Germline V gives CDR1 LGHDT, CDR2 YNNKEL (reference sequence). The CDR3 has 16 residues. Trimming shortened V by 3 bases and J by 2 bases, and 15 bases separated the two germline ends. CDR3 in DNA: TGTGCCAGCAGCCAGGACAGAGGGGACTACACAGATACGCAGTATTTT. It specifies CASSQDRGDYTDTQYF.

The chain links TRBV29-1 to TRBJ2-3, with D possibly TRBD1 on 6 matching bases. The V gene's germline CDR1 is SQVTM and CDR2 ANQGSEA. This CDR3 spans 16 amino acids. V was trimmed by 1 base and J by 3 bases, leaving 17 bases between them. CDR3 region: CSVEGDTERGTDTQYF. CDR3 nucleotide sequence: TGCAGCGTTGAAGGGGACACAGAAAGAGGGACAGATACGCAGTATTTT.

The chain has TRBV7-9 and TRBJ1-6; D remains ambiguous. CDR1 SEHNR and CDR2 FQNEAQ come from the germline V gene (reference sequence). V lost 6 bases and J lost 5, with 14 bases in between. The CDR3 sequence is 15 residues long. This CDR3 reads CASRNYNSNNSPLHF. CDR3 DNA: TGTGCCAGCAGAAACTACAACAGTAATAATTCACCCCTCCACTTT.

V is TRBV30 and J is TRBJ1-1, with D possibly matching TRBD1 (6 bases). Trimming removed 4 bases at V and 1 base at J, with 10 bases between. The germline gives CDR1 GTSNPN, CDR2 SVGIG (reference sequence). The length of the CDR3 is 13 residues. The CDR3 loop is CAWTGTTNTEAFF. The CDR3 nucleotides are TGTGCCTGGACGGGGACAACGAACACTGAAGCTTTCTTT.

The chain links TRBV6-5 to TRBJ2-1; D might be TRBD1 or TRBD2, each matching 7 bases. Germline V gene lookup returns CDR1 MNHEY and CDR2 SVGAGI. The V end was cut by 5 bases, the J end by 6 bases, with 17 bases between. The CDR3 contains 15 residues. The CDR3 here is CASSNRQGGGNEQFF. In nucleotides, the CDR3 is TGTGCCAGCAGTAACCGACAGGGAGGGGGCAATGAGCAGTTCTTC.

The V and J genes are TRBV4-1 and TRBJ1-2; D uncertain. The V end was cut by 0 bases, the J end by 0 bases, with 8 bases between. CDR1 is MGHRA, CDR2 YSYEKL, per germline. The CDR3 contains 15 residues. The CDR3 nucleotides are TGCGCCAGCAGCCAAGAGGCCAGGACTAACTATGGCTACACCTTC. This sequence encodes CASSQEARTNYGYTF.

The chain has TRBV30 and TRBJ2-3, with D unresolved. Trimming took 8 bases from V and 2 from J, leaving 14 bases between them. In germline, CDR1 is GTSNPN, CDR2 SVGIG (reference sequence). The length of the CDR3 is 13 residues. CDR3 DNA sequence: TGTGCCCAGGCTGCGGTACTCACAGATACGCAGTATTTT. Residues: CAQAAVLTDTQYF.

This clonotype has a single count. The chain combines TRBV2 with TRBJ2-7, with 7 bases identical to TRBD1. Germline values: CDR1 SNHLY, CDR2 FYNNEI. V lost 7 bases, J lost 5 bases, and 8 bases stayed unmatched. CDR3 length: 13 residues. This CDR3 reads CASIGQARHEQYF. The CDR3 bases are TGTGCCAGCATCGGACAGGCCCGCCACGAGCAGTACTTC.

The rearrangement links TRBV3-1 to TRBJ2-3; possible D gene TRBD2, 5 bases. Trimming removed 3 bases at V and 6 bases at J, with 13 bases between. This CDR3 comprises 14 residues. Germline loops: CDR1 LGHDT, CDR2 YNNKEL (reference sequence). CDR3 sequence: CASSHSRRVDTQYF. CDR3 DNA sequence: TGTGCCAGCAGCCATTCAAGGCGGGTTGATACGCAGTATTTT.

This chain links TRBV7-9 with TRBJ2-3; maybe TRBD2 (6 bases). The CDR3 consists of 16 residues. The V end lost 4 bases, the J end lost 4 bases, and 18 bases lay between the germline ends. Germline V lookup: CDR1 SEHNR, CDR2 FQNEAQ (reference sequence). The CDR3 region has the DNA TGTGCCAGCAGCTCACCGGGACTCACGCGGGCAGATACGCAGTATTTT. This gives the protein CASSSPGLTRADTQYF.

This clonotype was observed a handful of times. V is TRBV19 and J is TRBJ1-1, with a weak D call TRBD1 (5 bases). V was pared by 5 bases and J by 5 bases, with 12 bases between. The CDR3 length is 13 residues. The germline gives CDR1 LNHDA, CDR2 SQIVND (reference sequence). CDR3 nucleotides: TGTGCCAGTAGTCCCGGGGGGGAGACTGAAGCTTTCTTT. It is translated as CASSPGGETEAFF.

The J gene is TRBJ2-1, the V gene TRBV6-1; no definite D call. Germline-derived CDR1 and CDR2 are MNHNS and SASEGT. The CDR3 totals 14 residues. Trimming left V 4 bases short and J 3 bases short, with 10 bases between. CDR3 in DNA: TGTGCCAGCAGTGTCCGAAATCGCTACAATGAGCAGTTCTTC. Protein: CASSVRNRYNEQFF.

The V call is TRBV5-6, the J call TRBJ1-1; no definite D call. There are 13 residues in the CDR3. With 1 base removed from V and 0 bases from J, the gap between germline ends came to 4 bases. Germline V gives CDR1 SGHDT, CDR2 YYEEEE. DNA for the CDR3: TGTGCCAGCAGCTTGTTCATGAACACTGAAGCTTTCTTT. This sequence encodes CASSLFMNTEAFF.

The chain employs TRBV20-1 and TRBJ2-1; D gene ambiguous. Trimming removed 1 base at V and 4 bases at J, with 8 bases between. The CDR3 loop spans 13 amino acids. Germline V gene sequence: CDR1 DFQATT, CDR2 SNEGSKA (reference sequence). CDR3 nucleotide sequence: TGCAGTGCTAGAGTAATGGATTACAATGAGCAGTTCTTC. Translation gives CSARVMDYNEQFF.

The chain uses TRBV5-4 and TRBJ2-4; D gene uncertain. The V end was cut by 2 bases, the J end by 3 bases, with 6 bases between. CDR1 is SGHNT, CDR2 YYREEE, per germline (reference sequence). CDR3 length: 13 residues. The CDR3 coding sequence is TGTGCCAGCAGCTTAGTTGGCAAAAACATTCAGTACTTC. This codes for CASSLVGKNIQYF.

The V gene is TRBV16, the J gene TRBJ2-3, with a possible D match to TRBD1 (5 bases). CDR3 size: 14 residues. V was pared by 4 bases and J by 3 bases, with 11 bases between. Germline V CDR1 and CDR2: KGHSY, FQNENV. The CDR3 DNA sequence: TGTGCCAGCAGCCCCACCTCAGGGACAGATACGCAGTATTTT. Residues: CASSPTSGTDTQYF.

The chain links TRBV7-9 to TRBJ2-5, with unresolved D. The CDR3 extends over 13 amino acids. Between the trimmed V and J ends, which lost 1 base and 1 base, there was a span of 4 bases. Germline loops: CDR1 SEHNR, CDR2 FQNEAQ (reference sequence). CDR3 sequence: CASSLGGQETQYF. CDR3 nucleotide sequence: TGTGCCAGCAGCTTAGGGGGCCAAGAGACCCAGTACTTC.

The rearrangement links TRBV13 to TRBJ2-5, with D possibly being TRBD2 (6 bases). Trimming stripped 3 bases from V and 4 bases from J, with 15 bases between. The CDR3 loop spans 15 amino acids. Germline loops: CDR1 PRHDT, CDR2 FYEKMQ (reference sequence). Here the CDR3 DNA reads TGTGCCAGCAGCTTGGAGGGAGGATTAGCAGAGACCCAGTACTTC. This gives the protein CASSLEGGLAETQYF.

The CDR3 nucleotides are TGTGCCAGCAGCACACCCCGGACTCACAACACAGATACGCAGTATTTT. Protein sequence: CASSTPRTHNTDTQYF. The chain has TRBV7-9 and TRBJ2-3; D is perhaps TRBD2 (5 bases). The V gene's germline CDR1 is SEHNR and CDR2 FQNEAQ (reference sequence). V was shortened by 5 bases and J by 2 bases, with 17 bases between the two germline ends. The CDR3 length is 16 residues. Full variable domain (missing parts from reference TRBV7-9 and TRBJ2-3): DTGVSQNPRHKITKRGQNVTFRCDPISEHNRLYWYRQTLGQGPEFLTYFQNEAQLEKSRLLSDRFSAERPKGSFSTLEIQRTEQGDSAMYLCASSTPRTHNTDTQYFGPGTRLTVL.

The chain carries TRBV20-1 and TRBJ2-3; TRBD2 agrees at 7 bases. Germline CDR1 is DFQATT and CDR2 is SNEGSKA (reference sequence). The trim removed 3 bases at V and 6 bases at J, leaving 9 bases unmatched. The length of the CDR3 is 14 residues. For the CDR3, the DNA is TGCAGTGCTAGCAACTTCAGCGGGAAGGATACGCAGTATTTT. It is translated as CSASNFSGKDTQYF.

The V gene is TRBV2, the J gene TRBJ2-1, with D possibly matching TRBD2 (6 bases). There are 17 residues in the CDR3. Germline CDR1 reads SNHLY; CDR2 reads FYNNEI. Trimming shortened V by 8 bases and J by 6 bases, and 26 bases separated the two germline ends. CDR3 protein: CASEFGGGQSGVNEQFF. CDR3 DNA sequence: TGTGCCAGCGAGTTCGGAGGCGGCCAGTCGGGGGTCAATGAGCAGTTCTTC.

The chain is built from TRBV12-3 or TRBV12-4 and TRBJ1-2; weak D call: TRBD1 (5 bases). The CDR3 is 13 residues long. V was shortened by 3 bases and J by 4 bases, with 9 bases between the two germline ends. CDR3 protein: CASSFPGGYGYTF. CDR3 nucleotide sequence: TGTGCCAGCAGTTTCCCCGGGGGCTATGGCTACACCTTC.

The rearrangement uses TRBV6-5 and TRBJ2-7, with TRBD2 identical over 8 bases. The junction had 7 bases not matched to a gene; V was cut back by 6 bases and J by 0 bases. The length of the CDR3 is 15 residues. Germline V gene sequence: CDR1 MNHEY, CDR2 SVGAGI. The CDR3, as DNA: TGTGCCAGCAGCCCAGGGAGCGGGGGCTCCTACGAGCAGTACGTC. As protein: CASSPGSGGSYEQYV.

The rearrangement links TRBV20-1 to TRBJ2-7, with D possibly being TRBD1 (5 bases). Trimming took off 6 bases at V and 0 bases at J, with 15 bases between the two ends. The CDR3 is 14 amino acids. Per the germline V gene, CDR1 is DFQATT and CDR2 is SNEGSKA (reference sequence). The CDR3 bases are TGCAGTGCGCGGACAAAGGACGCCTCCTACGAGCAGTACTTC. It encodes CSARTKDASYEQYF.

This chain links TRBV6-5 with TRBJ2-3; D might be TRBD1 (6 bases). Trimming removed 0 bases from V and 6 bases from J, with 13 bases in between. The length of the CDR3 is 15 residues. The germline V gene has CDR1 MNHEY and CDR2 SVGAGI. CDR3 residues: CASSYSTAGDDTQYF. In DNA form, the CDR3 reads TGTGCCAGCAGTTACTCGACGGCAGGGGATGATACGCAGTATTTT.